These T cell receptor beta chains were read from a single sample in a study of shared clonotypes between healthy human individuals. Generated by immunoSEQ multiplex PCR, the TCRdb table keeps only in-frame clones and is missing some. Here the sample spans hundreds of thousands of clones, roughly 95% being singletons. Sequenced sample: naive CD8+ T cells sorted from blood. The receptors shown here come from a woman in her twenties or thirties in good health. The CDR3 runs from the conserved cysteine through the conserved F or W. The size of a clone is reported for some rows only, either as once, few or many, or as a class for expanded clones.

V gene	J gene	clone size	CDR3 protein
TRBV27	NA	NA	CASSATRGGEQYF
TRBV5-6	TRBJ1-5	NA	CASSLGGGRPQHF
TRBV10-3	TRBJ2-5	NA	CANILPGTGEETQYF
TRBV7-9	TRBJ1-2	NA	CASPGTGENIRF
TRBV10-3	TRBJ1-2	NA	CAISDWSGGMGGYTF
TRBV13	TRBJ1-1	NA	CASSSGQGGTEAFF
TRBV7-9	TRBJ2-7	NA	CASSPNGRAYEQYF
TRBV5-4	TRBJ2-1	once	CASSFQGGGEQFF
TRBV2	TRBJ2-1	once	CASSEALLVPEQFF
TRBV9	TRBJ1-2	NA	CASSVESDVWAGISSTF
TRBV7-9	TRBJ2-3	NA	CASSLVDSTDTQYF
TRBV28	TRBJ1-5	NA	CASRDGTGVNQPQHF
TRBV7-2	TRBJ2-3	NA	CASSQRDGNTQYF
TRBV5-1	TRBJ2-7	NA	CASSRDRRGLAAYEQYF
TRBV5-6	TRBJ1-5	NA	CASSLGYSNQPQHF
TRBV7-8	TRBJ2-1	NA	CASSLWDRGQNEQFF
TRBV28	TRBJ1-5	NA	CASSLPIRNQPQHF
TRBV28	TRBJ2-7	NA	CASSPLGSGGGYEQYF
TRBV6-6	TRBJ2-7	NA	CASSPEPGQEPYEQYF
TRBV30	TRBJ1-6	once	CAWSVLNSNNSPLHF
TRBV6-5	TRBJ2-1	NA	CASKGSYYNEQFF
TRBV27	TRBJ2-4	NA	CASSLGLGAKNIQYF
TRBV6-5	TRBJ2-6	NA	CASSYSIGPGANVLTF
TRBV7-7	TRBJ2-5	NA	CASSLIDDGAQYF
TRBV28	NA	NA	CASSLFPEDGPPYEQYF
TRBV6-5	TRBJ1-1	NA	CASSWDRGNMNTEAFF
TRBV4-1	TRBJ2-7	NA	CASSQEPGQLYEQYF
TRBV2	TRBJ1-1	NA	CASGDGNTEAFF
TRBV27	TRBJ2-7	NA	CASSQWSRLAYEQYF
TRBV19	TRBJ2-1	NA	CASSIILLGYNEQFF
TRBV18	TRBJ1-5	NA	CASSPPPGSEVFLGHQPQHF
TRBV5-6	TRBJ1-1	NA	CASGSQADTEAFF
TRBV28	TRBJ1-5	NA	CASSLWAGTQPQHF
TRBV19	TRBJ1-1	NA	CASRMENTEAFF
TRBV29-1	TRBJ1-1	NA	CSVVGTVNEAFF
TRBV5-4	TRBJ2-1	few	CASSRDSEQFF
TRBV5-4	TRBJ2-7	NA	CASSLGTDYEQYF
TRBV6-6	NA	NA	CASKPSDGGSNYEQYF
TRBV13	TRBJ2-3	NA	CASSSSSVAPRYTDTQYF
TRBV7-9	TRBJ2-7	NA	CASSLGPGTGQVEQYF
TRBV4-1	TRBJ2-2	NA	CASSTQRVAGGGELFF
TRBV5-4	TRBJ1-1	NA	CASSLGHSPTEAFF
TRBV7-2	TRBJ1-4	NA	CASSSPTALELFF
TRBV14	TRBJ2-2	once	CASSQAALANTGELFF
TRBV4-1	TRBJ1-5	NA	CASSQVQGEGQPQHF
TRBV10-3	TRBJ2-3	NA	CANLPGTSDPDTQYF
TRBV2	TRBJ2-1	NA	CASTPASGRNEQFF
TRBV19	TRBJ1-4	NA	CASSIRVSTNEKLFF
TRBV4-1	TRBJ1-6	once	CASSQDRVRLDSPLHF
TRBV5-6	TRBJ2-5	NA	CASSQDHRGDTQETQYF
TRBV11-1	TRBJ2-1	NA	CASSLTGTNYNEQFF
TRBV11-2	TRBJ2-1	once	CASSLDGSGGRAYNEQFF
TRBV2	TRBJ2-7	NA	CASSDFGTSGRVRSSYEQYF
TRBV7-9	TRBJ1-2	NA	CASSLGQGYGYTF
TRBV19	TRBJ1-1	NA	CASSLDRGPNTEAFF